Listed below are T cell receptor beta chains from one sample, sequenced in a study of PD-L1 blockade in urothelial cancer. Only in-frame clones appear in the TCRdb table, and some are missing; sequencing was by immunoSEQ multiplex PCR. Among 38,000 or so clones, around four fifths were seen once, and the ten largest hold about 15%. The sample was PBMCs, taken around atezolizumab (anti-PD-L1) treatment. The receptors come from a man aged 55 to 69 with urothelial cancer. Both conserved end residues are part of each CDR3. D genes are given only for firm matches. Some rows mark clone size as missing; the rest say once, few, many or name a class of expanded clone.

J,size,V,D,DNA,CDR3
TRBJ1-2,-,TRBV5-1,TRBD1,TGCGCCAGCAGCACCTCCGGGACAGGGACTCTTGGCTACACCTTC,CASSTSGTGTLGYTF
TRBJ1-5,-,TRBV7-9,-,TGTGCCAGCAGCTTAGAAAGGGGTCAGCCCCAGCATTTT,CASSLERGQPQHF
TRBJ1-6,-,TRBV6-7,-,TGTGCCAGCAGGGGAGGGAGGTCCTATAATTCACCCCTCCACTTT,CASRGGRSYNSPLHF
TRBJ2-1,-,TRBV7-2,TRBD2,TGTGCCAGCAGCCGGAGCGGGGGGAATTCCTACAATGAGCAGTTCTTC,CASSRSGGNSYNEQFF
TRBJ2-3,-,TRBV5-1,-,TGCGCCAGCAGCCCAGGATCCGGTGTCACAGATACGCAGTATTTT,CASSPGSGVTDTQYF
TRBJ1-5,-,TRBV4-1,-,TGCGCCAGCAGCATAACGACAGGCTCAGATCAGCCCCAGCATTTT,CASSITTGSDQPQHF
TRBJ1-1,-,TRBV6-6,TRBD1,TGTGCCAGCAGTTACTCGCCAGGGGGGACAACTGAAGCTTTCTTT,CASSYSPGGTTEAFF
TRBJ2-3,-,TRBV10-3,TRBD2,TGTGCCATCAAGGGACTAGCGGGGGGCGACACAGATACGCAGTATTTT,CAIKGLAGGDTDTQYF
TRBJ2-6,-,TRBV18,-,TGTGCCAGCTCGCTATCAGAGGCAGGGGCCAACGTCCTGACTTTC,CASSLSEAGANVLTF
TRBJ2-1,-,TRBV28,-,TGTGCCAGCAGTTTACCTCAGGGTTCCCGCAATGAGCAGTTCTTC,CASSLPQGSRNEQFF
TRBJ2-3,-,TRBV4-1,TRBD2,TGCGCCAGCAGCCAAGGGGCTAGCGGGAGCACAGATACGCAGTATTTT,CASSQGASGSTDTQYF
TRBJ2-2,few,TRBV5-1,TRBD1,TGCGCCAGCAACGGACAGGGAGGAAACACCGGGGAGCTGTTTTTT,CASNGQGGNTGELFF
TRBJ1-1,-,TRBV7-2,-,TGTGCCAGCAGCTTAGGCCAGGGTTTAAGGGCAGATCAAGCTTTCTTT,CASSLGQGLRADQAFF
TRBJ1-6,-,TRBV6-6,-,TGTGCCATCCAGAAACCGAATTCACCCCTCCACTTT,CAIQKPNSPLHF
TRBJ2-7,-,TRBV4-3,TRBD2,TGCGCCAGCAGCTACACTAGCGGGAGCTCCTACGAGCAGTACTTC,CASSYTSGSSYEQYF
TRBJ2-2,-,TRBV28,-,TGTGCCAGCAGTCACAAGTTCCGAAACACCGGGGAGCTGTTTTTT,CASSHKFRNTGELFF
TRBJ2-3,-,TRBV4-1,TRBD2,TGCGCCAGCAGCCAAGAACAAGCTAGGGTGCTCGGGACTAGCGGGAGGAAGCATACGCAGTATTTT,CASSQEQARVLGTSGRKHTQYF
TRBJ2-7,-,TRBV18,TRBD1,TGTGCCAGCTCCTCCCACCGGGACAGGTTTCTCTACGAGCAGTACTTC,CASSSHRDRFLYEQYF
TRBJ2-1,-,TRBV6-5,-,TGTGCCAGCAGTTACGGCCTACGGGCCGGAGGGGAGCAGTTCTTC,CASSYGLRAGGEQFF
TRBJ1-1,once,TRBV11-1,-,TGTGCCAGCAGCTTTACGGGTGAAGCTTTCTTT,CASSFTGEAFF
TRBJ1-6,-,TRBV11-2,-,TGTGCCAGCAGCTTAGATCGGGGAGCACCCCTCCACTTT,CASSLDRGAPLHF
TRBJ1-1,once,TRBV5-5,-,TGTGCCAGCAGCCCGGACAGTGACACTGAAGCTTTCTTT,CASSPDSDTEAFF
TRBJ1-5,-,TRBV28,TRBD1,TGTGCCAGCACGGGACAGGCGGGCATGGGTCAGCCCCAGCATTTT,CASTGQAGMGQPQHF
TRBJ2-1,-,TRBV5-1,-,TGCGCCAGCAGCCCATCGACAGGTGTCGAGTATGAGCAGTTCTTC,CASSPSTGVEYEQFF
TRBJ1-3,few,TRBV5-1,-,TGCGCCAGCAGCTTGTTCGGGGTAGACACCATATATTTT,CASSLFGVDTIYF
TRBJ2-1,few,TRBV6-6,-,TGTGCCAGCAGCGGGGAGACTAATGAGCAGTTCTTC,CASSGETNEQFF
TRBJ1-1,few,TRBV6-5,-,TGTGCCAGCAGTTACTCCGGGACATTGAACACTGAAGCTTTCTTT,CASSYSGTLNTEAFF
TRBJ2-4,once,TRBV11-2,TRBD2,TGTGCCAGCAGGGACACTAGGGCGGGGGACATTCAGTACTTC,CASRDTRAGDIQYF
TRBJ2-1,-,TRBV4-2,TRBD2,TGTGCCAGCAGCCAATTCCCGGGTACTAGCGGGGGATATGAGCAGTTCTTC,CASSQFPGTSGGYEQFF
TRBJ2-5,-,TRBV11-2,-,TGTGCCAGCAGCTTAGTCGGGCAAGAGACCCAGTACTTC,CASSLVGQETQYF